This T cell receptor beta chain was sequenced for a study of shared clonotypes between healthy human individuals. The overall study: Three plates were used per donor for CD4 naive, three for CD4 memory, two for CD8 naive and one for CD8 memory.

V was clipped by 1 base and J by 3 bases, with 7 bases between them. This CDR3 comprises 14 residues. Looked up from germline, CDR1 is SGHVS and CDR2 is FQNEAQ. This clone turned up a few times. An approximately 200 ng quantity of DNA, roughly 29,000 T cell genomes, went into the sorted-subset replicate PCRs. The data were produced by immunoSEQ multiplex PCR, yet TCRdb's version contains in-frame clones alone and is incomplete. The sample includes 190,000 or so clones, around 63% of them seen just once. The chain is built from TRBV7-8 and TRBJ1-5; unclear D gene. The TCR sequence derives from a man aged 25 to 40 in good health. The sequenced sample consisted of memory CD4+ T cells sorted from blood. Subset defined: CD45RA-negative fraction. The CDR3 is CASSLGGYNQPQHF. The CDR3 nucleotides are TGTGCCAGCAGCTTAGGGGGATACAATCAGCCCCAGCATTTT.